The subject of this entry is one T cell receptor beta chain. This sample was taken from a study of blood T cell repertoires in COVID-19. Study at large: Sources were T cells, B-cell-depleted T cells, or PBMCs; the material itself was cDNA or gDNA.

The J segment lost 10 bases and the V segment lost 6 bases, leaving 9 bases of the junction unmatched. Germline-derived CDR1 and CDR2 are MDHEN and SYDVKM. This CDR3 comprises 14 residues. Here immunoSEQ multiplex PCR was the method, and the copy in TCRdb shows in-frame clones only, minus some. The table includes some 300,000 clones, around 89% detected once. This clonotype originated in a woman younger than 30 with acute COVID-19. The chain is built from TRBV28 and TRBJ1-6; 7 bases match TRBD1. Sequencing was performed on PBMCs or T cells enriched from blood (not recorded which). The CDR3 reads CASRSQGMVSPLHF. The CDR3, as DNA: TGTGCCAGCAGATCACAGGGGATGGTCTCACCCCTCCACTTT.